The present TCR beta chain was sequenced within a study of cytomegalovirus exposure and HLA in healthy donors. Germline CDR1 is MNHNY and CDR2 is SVGAGI (reference sequence). The CDR3 totals 13 residues. Trimming removed 7 bases from V and 8 bases from J, with 17 bases in between. The assay was immunoSEQ multiplex PCR, and TCRdb's table has in-frame clones only and misses some. The table has about 120,000 clones, about 92% seen once; the top ten hold under 2%. The specimen sequenced was PBMCs. This clonotype originated in a woman aged 18-29 years in good health and CMV-seronegative. This rearrangement joins TRBV6-6 to TRBJ1-2, with unresolved D. The CDR3 sequence is CASNHAFGNGYTF. CDR3 in DNA: TGTGCCAGCAACCACGCCTTCGGGAACGGCTACACCTTC.